This T cell receptor (beta chain) stems from a study of Graves' ophthalmopathy and Graves' hyperthyroidism (dated by TCRdb to 2016 to 2019). Looking at the study overall: Peripheral blood was collected at initial diagnosis, prior to any treatment. In about six hyperthyroidism patients, T-cell repertoires of thyroid tissue and blood were compared. In total, 135 blood samples were TCR-sequenced: some 40 ophthalmopathy, 80 or so hyperthyroidism and some 17 hyperthyroidism-to-ophthalmopathy patients. To explore V-J signatures distinguishing ophthalmopathy from hyperthyroidism, a discovery set of more than 95 patients (43 ophthalmopathy, 55 to 60 stable hyperthyroidism) was enrolled. An independent validation cohort was composed of approximately 18 hyperthyroidism patients and around 16 patients who later progressed from hyperthyroidism to ophthalmopathy. Following sampling, methimazole starting at 30 mg daily was administered to hyperthyroidism patients, and high-dose intravenous methylprednisolone was administered to ophthalmopathy patients. To tell Graves' ophthalmopathy apart from Graves' hyperthyroidism, and to predict which patients would progress to ophthalmopathy, the study relied on TCR beta repertoire signatures.

Ophthalmopathy patients were characterized by moderately to severely active disease, a Clinical Activity Score of at least 3, a NOSPECS grade of at least 4, and a disease duration under 3 months. Patients with other autoimmune diseases, uncontrolled infections, pregnancy or lactation were excluded. Diagnosis was based on clinical symptoms, serum thyroxine, TRAb, thyroid ultrasound and orbital computed tomography. Using Ficoll-Paque density gradient centrifugation, PBMCs were isolated from roughly 9.2 ml of fresh peripheral blood. Trizol reagent was used to extract the total RNA, and its quality was then checked on an Agilent 2100 Bioanalyzer. Of note for this clonotype: Its antigen target is currently unknown. At one end the junction does not follow the germline gene, possibly because of a read error.

Reading from cysteine to phenylalanine, the CDR3 counts 14 amino acids. Only the CDR3 DNA stays, 42 bases, in frame from base 1. CDR1 and CDR2 were assigned from the germline V gene (reference sequence) as DFQATT and SNEGSKA. For repertoire sequencing, the TCR beta CDR3 regions were amplified from RNA transcripts. HTBI primers and the Qiagen OneStep RT-PCR kit were used in a first-round RT-PCR, which was followed by a second-round multiplex PCR, size selection and purification. Sequencing of the libraries was carried out on an Illumina HiSeq2000 in paired-end mode with 100 bp reads. On the study's bioinformatics: Reads were processed with SOAPnuke, discarding reads with adapters, uncalled bases, mean Phred below 15, or no exact constant-primer or identifier match. COPE v1.2.5 was used to merge the high-quality paired reads. Each unique nucleotide sequence was treated as a clonotype, and MiTCR v1.1 was used to align the clonotypes to the IMGT TRB V, D and J references. The analysis was limited to V-J combinations with a frequency above 0.0001, which together covered approximately 99% of the repertoires. A TCR clonal expansion and chaos score per V-J combination was defined as the ratio of F50 clonal expansion to chaos observed in the TCRdist matrix. Welch's t-statistics and random forest were used to narrow the features down to 10 to 15 V-J combinations, which were then fed into a naive Bayes classifier. The similarity between thyroid and blood repertoires was quantified using the Morisita-Horn index. Through fastp at Q25 and MiXCR, TCRdb rebuilt clones from the public reads, retaining in-frame beta chains. Rows with a matching CDR3 protein are joined into one entry that keeps the most common DNA and genes. The V and J calls, along with clone size, are taken from TCRdb and not from the paper's own processing. The sample profile shows hundreds of thousands of distinct CDR3 sequences; 40% of them were found once. The biggest ten clones account for 44% of the sample.

The research as a whole found: No statistical method was used to set the sample size in advance, and the investigators knew which group each participant was assigned to. Among expanded thyroid clonotypes with frequency above 0.001, most also showed up in blood, which suggests that blood repertoires may reflect the thyroid immune response. Ophthalmopathy was separated from stable hyperthyroidism by the 13-signature model with around 89% sensitivity and about 81% specificity in cross-validation and with 80%/75% in the test set. In validation, the model predicted ophthalmopathy progression with 55% to 71% sensitivity and approximately 75% specificity; eleven to twelve predicted patients were CT-confirmed with GO in a median of about 6.2 months.

This sequence originates from an adult man with Graves' ophthalmopathy. The sample was peripheral blood. This sequence uses TRBV20-1 and TRBJ1-5, with TRBD1 matching 9 junction bases. This receptor carries the CDR3 CSAEDRGSNQPQHF. The DNA reads TGCAGTGCGGAGGACAGGGGTAGCAACCAGCCCCAGCATTTT.